The 30 T cell receptor beta chains presented below share a single source sample, sequenced in a study of identical twins. Each CDR3 protein gets one entry after TCRdb re-called the 5' RACE reads with MiXCR. This repertoire shows roughly 260,000 distinct CDR3 sequences, about 7.5% found once; its top ten account for around 5%. The sample was also reused in another study, on yellow fever vaccine responses in identical twins.

The sample consisted of CD8+ T cells sorted from blood. These receptors were taken from a woman aged 18-29 years in good health.

This clonotype showed up just a few times. The chain employs TRBV2 and TRBJ1-2; TRBD1 is a possible D gene (6 bases). CDR1 and CDR2 from the germline V gene are SNHLY and FYNNEI. This CDR3 is built from 13 residues. With 8 bases removed from V and 3 bases from J, the gap between germline ends came to 13 bases. As DNA, the CDR3 is TGTGCCAGCGTGGGGGGGCTCTACTATGGCTACACCTTC. Translating gives CASVGGLYYGYTF.

This clonotype was observed a handful of times. The CDR3 spells CASGAPRLAGDTDTQYF. DNA of the CDR3: TGTGCCAGCGGGGCCCCAAGACTAGCGGGGGACACAGATACGCAGTATTTT. The V call is TRBV7-2, the J call TRBJ2-3, with 12 positions matching TRBD2. There are 17 residues in the CDR3. Germline assignment: CDR1 SGHTA and CDR2 FQGNSA. The J segment lost 2 bases and the V segment lost 8 bases, leaving 11 bases of the junction unmatched.

This clonotype showed up just a few times. J is TRBJ1-2 and V is TRBV7-9, with no clear D. Trimming took off 8 bases at V and 2 bases at J, with 15 bases between the two ends. Germline lookup yields CDR1 SEHNR and CDR2 FQNEAQ (reference sequence). CDR3 length: 14 amino acids. DNA of the CDR3: TGTGCCAGCGGCCTACCGACGAAAAACTATGGCTACACCTTC. Protein sequence: CASGLPTKNYGYTF.

This clonotype was observed many times. The genes are TRBV7-3 and TRBJ2-1; D gene ambiguous. Between the trimmed V and J ends, which lost 2 bases and 8 bases, there was a span of 10 bases. The CDR3 extends over 13 amino acids. Germline assignment: CDR1 SGHTA and CDR2 FQGTGA. The CDR3 DNA follows: TGTGCCAGCAGCTTAGGGTTGCTTGATGAGCAGTTCTTC. This translates into CASSLGLLDEQFF. Complete variable domain (other parts from reference TRBV7-3 and TRBJ2-1): GAGVSQTPSNKVTEKGKYVELRCDPISGHTALYWYRQSLGQGPEFLIYFQGTGAADDSGLPNDRFFAVRPEGSVSTLKIQRTERGDSAVYLCASSLGLLDEQFFGPGTRLTVL.

This clonotype was counted many times. The chain carries TRBV7-9 and TRBJ1-2, with no clear D. Looked up from germline, CDR1 is SEHNR and CDR2 is FQNEAQ (reference sequence). The CDR3 has 11 residues. The germline V and J ends were trimmed by 5 bases and 3 bases, with 4 bases remaining between them. CDR3 protein: CASSEYYGYTF. In DNA, the CDR3 is TGTGCCAGCAGCGAATACTATGGCTACACCTTC.

This sequence joins TRBV5-1 and TRBJ2-1; D remains ambiguous. V shed 1 base and J shed 0 bases, with 8 bases lying between them. CDR1 is SGHRS, CDR2 YFSETQ, per germline. There are 15 residues in the CDR3. CDR3: CASSLRVGSYNEQFF. In DNA form, the CDR3 reads TGCGCCAGCAGCTTGCGTGTCGGCTCCTACAATGAGCAGTTCTTC.

Many counts were recorded for this clonotype. The chain couples TRBV7-6 to TRBJ1-1; D remains unclear. Deletions cut 5 bases from V and 1 base from J, with 11 bases between. Germline V CDR1 and CDR2: SGHVS, FNYEAQ. The CDR3 runs 14 residues. Written as DNA, the CDR3 is TGTGCCAGCAGCAAACCCGGCGGGAACACTGAAGCTTTCTTT. Its translation is CASSKPGGNTEAFF.

The V gene is TRBV20-1, the J gene TRBJ1-3; D is unresolved. This CDR3 region has 14 residues. Germline CDR1 reads DFQATT; CDR2 reads SNEGSKA (reference sequence). V was pared by 6 bases and J by 0 bases, with 12 bases between. CDR3 nucleotides: TGCAGTGCCACGAAACCCAACTCTGGAAACACCATATATTTT. Protein sequence: CSATKPNSGNTIYF.

The chain uses TRBV29-1 and TRBJ2-3; 9 nucleotides agree with TRBD1. The CDR3 loop spans 15 amino acids. Trimming removed 2 bases from V and 2 bases from J; junction bases left unmatched: 5. Germline V gene sequence: CDR1 SQVTM, CDR2 ANQGSEA. The CDR3 spells CSVENQQGATDTQYF. CDR3 DNA sequence: TGCAGCGTTGAAAACCAACAGGGGGCCACAGATACGCAGTATTTT.

Concerning this clonotype: One end of the junction varies from germline; a read error may be responsible. The CDR3 is CASSFGRYNKQFF. As DNA, the CDR3 is TGTGCCAGCAGCTTCGGCAGATACAATAAGCAGTTCTTC. The chain combines TRBV7-9 with TRBJ2-1; no reliable D call. This CDR3 has 13 residues. Germline V gene lookup returns CDR1 SEHNR and CDR2 FQNEAQ (reference sequence).

This clonotype was observed many times. The chain uses TRBV11-1 and TRBJ2-7; the D gene is possibly TRBD2 (6 bases). V dropped 4 bases and J dropped 1 base, with 26 bases sitting between them. Germline loops: CDR1 SGHAT, CDR2 FQDESV (reference sequence). This CDR3 spans 19 amino acids. CDR3 protein: CASSSGRGISGTVSYEQYF. CDR3 in DNA: TGTGCCAGCAGCTCCGGACGGGGAATTAGCGGAACCGTATCCTACGAGCAGTACTTC.

The genes are TRBV3-1 and TRBJ2-3; 10 bases match TRBD2. The length of the CDR3 is 19 residues. The germline V gene encodes CDR1 LGHDT and CDR2 YNNKEL (reference sequence). Trimming removed 10 bases from V and 2 bases from J; junction bases left unmatched: 21. The CDR3: CATTQDVVAGGPHTDTQYF. CDR3 DNA: TGTGCCACCACCCAAGATGTTGTAGCGGGGGGACCACACACAGATACGCAGTATTTT.

The V call is TRBV13, the J call TRBJ2-7, with 8 bases that match TRBD1. The CDR3 length is 14 residues. Germline loops: CDR1 PRHDT, CDR2 FYEKMQ (reference sequence). The V segment lost 5 bases and the J segment 3 bases; nucleotides outside the gene matches: 6. The CDR3 is CASSLYRGNYEQYF. The CDR3 DNA sequence: TGTGCCAGCAGCCTCTACAGGGGGAACTACGAGCAGTACTTC.

This clonotype occurred a few times. The CDR3 loop reads CASSPIAGGPLYNEQFF. CDR3 nucleotide sequence: TGTGCCAGCAGCCCCATAGCGGGAGGGCCGTTATACAATGAGCAGTTCTTC. V is TRBV7-8 and J is TRBJ2-1; 11 nucleotides agree with TRBD2. The V segment lost 5 bases and the J segment 4 bases; nucleotides outside the gene matches: 10. The length of the CDR3 is 17 residues. Germline loops: CDR1 SGHVS, CDR2 FQNEAQ. Variable domain in full (rest from reference TRBV7-8 and TRBJ2-1): GAGVSQSPRYKVAKRGQDVALRCDPISGHVSLFWYQQALGQGPEFLTYFQNEAQLDKSGLPSDRFFAERPEGSVSTLKIQRTQQEDSAVYLCASSPIAGGPLYNEQFFGPGTRLTVL.

At least ten counts were recorded for this clonotype. This chain joins TRBV7-2 and TRBJ2-3, with a possible D match to TRBD2 (6 bases). V was cut by 1 base and J by 0 bases, with 11 bases left in between. There are 16 residues in the CDR3. Per germline, CDR1 SGHTA and CDR2 FQGNSA. The CDR3 coding sequence is TGTGCCAGCAGCTTAGGTGCGGGACCTAGCACAGATACGCAGTATTTT. This encodes CASSLGAGPSTDTQYF.

On this clonotype: With a much larger clone just one base away, this may be a read error. The rearrangement uses TRBV3-1 and TRBJ2-3, with no clear D. The CDR3 has 17 amino acids. CDR1 is LGHDT and CDR2 is YNNKEL in the germline V gene (reference sequence). This CDR3 is CASSQDTRRSRTDTKYF. Here the CDR3 DNA reads TGTGCCAGCAGCCAAGATACCAGGCGGTCCCGCACAGATACGAAGTATTTT.

This clonotype was observed at least ten times. The rearrangement joins TRBV2 to TRBJ2-7, with D possibly matching TRBD1 (6 bases). The CDR3 totals 16 residues. V was trimmed by 4 bases and J by 1 base, leaving 17 bases between them. CDR1 and CDR2 (germline): SNHLY, FYNNEI. The CDR3 DNA sequence: TGTGCCAGCAGTGGCAAAACAGGGCCGCTATCCTACGAGCAGTACTTC. As protein: CASSGKTGPLSYEQYF.

Ten or more counts support this clonotype. The V and J genes are TRBV10-3 and TRBJ2-3; 14 nucleotides align to TRBD2. The CDR3 runs to 17 residues. With V trimmed by 0 bases and J by 3 bases, 2 bases remained unmatched. The V gene's germline CDR1 is ENHRY and CDR2 SYGVKD. As DNA, the CDR3 is TGTGCCATCAGTGAGTCGGGGACTAGCGGGAGTACAGATACGCAGTATTTT. Amino acids: CAISESGTSGSTDTQYF.

The chain is built from TRBV5-1 and TRBJ2-4; TRBD1 matches at 10 bases. The V segment lost 0 bases and the J segment 0 bases; nucleotides outside the gene matches: 9. CDR1 is SGHRS, CDR2 YFSETQ, per germline. The CDR3 has 19 residues. This chain's CDR3 is CASSLAGTGAILAKNIQYF. CDR3 DNA: TGCGCCAGCAGCTTGGCCGGGACAGGGGCGATACTAGCCAAAAACATTCAGTACTTC.

V and J are TRBV15 and TRBJ2-2; D uncertain. Germline V CDR1 and CDR2: LNHNV, YYDKDF (reference sequence). V gave up 0 bases and J gave up 1 base, with 9 bases separating them. CDR3 size: 16 residues. The CDR3, as DNA: TGTGCCACCAGCAGAGATCGGGCAGTGAACACCGGGGAGCTGTTTTTT. Protein: CATSRDRAVNTGELFF.

This clonotype was recorded many times. This chain joins TRBV5-1 and TRBJ2-2; tentatively, D is TRBD2 (6 bases). CDR3 size: 16 residues. The germline CDR1 and CDR2 sequences are SGHRS and YFSETQ. V dropped 4 bases and J dropped 2 bases, with 15 bases sitting between them. The CDR3 DNA follows: TGCGCCAGCAGCCCAAAGGCGGGGCTAAACACCGGGGAGCTGTTTTTT. Translating it yields CASSPKAGLNTGELFF.

The table lists this clonotype with many counts. The rearrangement joins TRBV29-1 to TRBJ1-2, with D tentatively TRBD1 (6 bases). CDR3 length equals 15 residues. Per the germline V gene, CDR1 is SQVTM and CDR2 is ANQGSEA. V was trimmed by 7 bases and J by 8 bases, leaving 26 bases between them. DNA of the CDR3: TGCAGCGCCCCGAGACAGGACCACGAGTCTTGGGGCTACACCTTC. Translated, it gives CSAPRQDHESWGYTF.

The chain employs TRBV7-6 and TRBJ2-2, with TRBD2 matching over 9 bases. Germline CDR1 reads SGHVS; CDR2 reads FNYEAQ. The length of the CDR3 is 17 residues. Trimming at V came to 1 base and at J to 3 bases, leaving 6 bases not matched to a gene. The CDR3 bases are TGTGCCAGCAGCTTAGAACAGCGGGAGGAATACACCGGGGAGCTGTTTTTT. It codes for CASSLEQREEYTGELFF.

This clonotype was seen a few times. The V gene is TRBV7-6, the J gene TRBJ2-7; weak D call: TRBD2 (5 bases). With 5 bases removed from V and 3 bases from J, the gap between germline ends came to 11 bases. The germline V gene encodes CDR1 SGHVS and CDR2 FNYEAQ. The CDR3 runs to 13 residues. Written as DNA, the CDR3 is TGTGCCAGCAGCACCGGACTGGACTACGAGCAGTACTTC. Translated, it gives CASSTGLDYEQYF.

This clonotype was seen many times. The genes are TRBV11-2 and TRBJ2-2; possible D gene TRBD2, 5 bases. V lost 2 bases and J 3 bases, leaving 10 bases between the germline ends. The CDR3 loop spans 15 amino acids. Germline CDR1 reads SGHAT; CDR2 reads FQNNGV. Here the CDR3 DNA reads TGTGCCAGCAGCTTACAGCGGACCTACACCGGGGAGCTGTTTTTT. It yields the protein CASSLQRTYTGELFF.

This clonotype was detected ten times or more. This chain connects TRBV12-3 or TRBV12-4 to TRBJ2-7; TRBD2 matches at 7 bases. The CDR3 extends over 14 amino acids. Trimming cost V 7 bases and J 7 bases; bases outside gene matches: 13. The DNA of the CDR3 is TGTGCCAGCAACTTGGGAGGGCCCCCAAGGGAGCAGTACTTC. Translation gives CASNLGGPPREQYF.

The table lists this clonotype with many counts. The chain carries TRBV6-2 or TRBV6-3 and TRBJ2-2, with D uncertain. CDR3 length: 11 residues. Trimming shortened V by 7 bases and J by 6 bases, and 6 bases separated the two germline ends. Germline lookup yields CDR1 MNHEY and CDR2 SVGEGT. CDR3 amino acids: CASKRAGELFF. In DNA, the CDR3 is TGTGCCAGCAAGAGAGCCGGGGAGCTGTTTTTT.

This clonotype was seen at least ten times. V gene TRBV11-1 combines with J gene TRBJ2-7; 8 positions agree with TRBD1. V was clipped by 7 bases and J by 2 bases; unmatched bases: 7. Germline-derived CDR1 and CDR2 are SGHAT and FQDESV (reference sequence). The CDR3 sequence is 14 residues long. The CDR3 DNA reads as TGTGCCAGCACCTTGGGACAGGCCACCTACGAGCAGTACTTC. Translating gives CASTLGQATYEQYF.

This clonotype was detected many times. The chain uses TRBV9 and TRBJ1-1; D may be TRBD1 (5 bases). Deletions cut 2 bases from V and 4 bases from J, with 12 bases between. The CDR3 sequence is 14 residues long. Germline CDR1 is SGDLS and CDR2 is YYNGEE. In DNA, the CDR3 is TGTGCCAGCAGCGTCTCAGGGTCCCTCACTGAAGCTTTCTTT. This translates into CASSVSGSLTEAFF.

Ten or more counts support this clonotype. The rearrangement joins TRBV5-6 to TRBJ2-1; D is ambiguous. Germline CDR1 reads SGHDT; CDR2 reads YYEEEE. V lost 6 bases, J lost 9 bases, and 13 bases lay in between. This CDR3 is 12 amino acids long. DNA of the CDR3: TGTGCCAGCAACCTAGGGAACGGTGAGCAGTTCTTC. This encodes CASNLGNGEQFF.